The T cell receptor beta chain described here comes from a study of T cells expressing NK-cell markers (TCRdb year 2020). For the wider study: Three sorted T-cell subsets (CD3+CD56+NKG2C+, CD3+CD56+NKG2C- and CD3+CD56-NKG2C+) from several donors had their TCR beta-chain repertoires profiled. The eight sequenced donors were randomly selected healthy volunteers, three men and five women. Among the eight sequenced donors, only one was HCMV-seronegative, while the other seven were HCMV-seropositive. The libraries were sequenced on Illumina HiSeq 2000/2500, MiSeq or NextSeq, producing 2 x 150 bp reads. Here is what the overall study found, with its caveats: Whether the expanded NKG2C-expressing T cell clones were specific for HCMV antigens was left unclear. Those dominant clonotypes were again the most abundant among CD3+CD56-NKG2C+ cells in a handful of donors, at about 25-60.1%. In roughly 6 donors, the dominant CD3+CD56+NKG2C+ clonotypes were found to rank among the top 10 CD8+ clonotypes and to make up 1.0-7.0% of CD8+ T cells.

A word on this clonotype: Its antigen remains undetermined.

The reads were generated on an Illumina HiSeq 2000. TCR beta cDNA libraries were prepared using 5'RACE template switching, which introduced a universal primer site and unique molecular identifiers. cDNA synthesis was primed from the TCR beta constant segment, followed by two successive PCR amplification steps. The study's processing was this. Reads were demultiplexed and grouped by UMI with MIGEC, and clonotypes were assembled and quantified with MiTCR. To remove erroneous sequences, TCR cDNA sequences were retained only when supported by two or more reads. The tcR package was used for downstream repertoire analysis, and clonotypes were matched between fractions using CDR3 nucleotide sequence together with V segment. VDJmatch was used to annotate antigen specificity against VDJdb, with one amino acid substitution allowed in CDR3. One entry per CDR3 protein sequence results from the TCRdb reprocessing of the reads, with DNA left out. The V and J calls here are based on TCRdb, not the publication. The table held for this sample gives 450,000 to 600,000 distinct CDR3 sequences. Clones ranked in the top ten supply 3.5% to 4.5% of the sample.

HCMV serostatus was determined by detecting HCMV-specific IgG in serum with a commercial ELISA kit. Peripheral blood mononuclear cells were isolated from blood by Ficoll density gradient centrifugation. Sample: blood T cells: a sorted CD56 or NKG2C T cell subset, CD4+ or CD8+ T cells, or bulk PBMC T cells (not recorded which). The sequence came from a man younger than 35 in good health. Donor details come from another sample of the same person, matched by shared clones.

This receptor has the CDR3 CASSLVGIRTDTQYF. The chain uses TRBV5-1 and TRBJ2-3. The CDR1 and CDR2 encoded by the germline V gene are SGHRS and YFSETQ. The CDR3 goes from the cysteine to the phenylalanine over 15 residues. The coding DNA is unavailable.